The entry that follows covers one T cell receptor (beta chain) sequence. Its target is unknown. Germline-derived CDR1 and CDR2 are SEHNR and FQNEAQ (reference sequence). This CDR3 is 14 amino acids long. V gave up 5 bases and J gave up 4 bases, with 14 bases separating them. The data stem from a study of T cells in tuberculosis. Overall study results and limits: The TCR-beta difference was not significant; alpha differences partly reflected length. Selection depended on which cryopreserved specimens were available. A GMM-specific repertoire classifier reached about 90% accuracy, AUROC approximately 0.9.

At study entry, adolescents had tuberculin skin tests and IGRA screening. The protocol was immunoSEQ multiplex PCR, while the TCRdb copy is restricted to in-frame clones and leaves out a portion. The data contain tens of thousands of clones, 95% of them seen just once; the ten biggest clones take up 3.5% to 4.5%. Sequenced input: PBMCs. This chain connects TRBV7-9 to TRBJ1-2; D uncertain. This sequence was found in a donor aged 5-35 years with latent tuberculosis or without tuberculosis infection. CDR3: CASSPTETSYGYTF. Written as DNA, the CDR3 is TGTGCCAGCAGCCCGACTGAGACTAGCTATGGCTACACCTTC.